This passage covers 12 T cell receptor beta chains from one sample sequenced in a study of blood T cell repertoires in COVID-19. Generated by immunoSEQ multiplex PCR, the TCRdb table keeps only in-frame clones and is missing some. The sample lists some 210,000 clones; around 80% were seen once. Sequences were obtained from peripheral blood. These receptors were collected from a woman aged 40 to 50 with acute or convalescent COVID-19.

The rearrangement links TRBV4-1 to TRBJ1-1; D not resolved. Trimming shortened V by 3 bases and J by 6 bases, and 11 bases separated the two germline ends. CDR3 length: 13 amino acids. Germline V CDR1 and CDR2: MGHRA, YSYEKL. The CDR3 loop is CASSQTVTPEAFF. Written as DNA, the CDR3 is TGCGCCAGCAGCCAGACGGTGACTCCTGAAGCTTTCTTT.

There are a few counts of this clone. The genes are TRBV6-5 and TRBJ1-1; D is perhaps TRBD1 (6 bases). Germline V CDR1 and CDR2: MNHEY, SVGAGI. Trimming shortened V by 7 bases and J by 3 bases, and 12 bases separated the two germline ends. This CDR3 is built from 13 residues. The CDR3 protein is CASNGQSYTEAFF. DNA for the CDR3: TGTGCCAGCAACGGACAGAGCTACACTGAAGCTTTCTTT.

V and J are TRBV27 and TRBJ2-1; 8 bases are a match to TRBD2. The V gene end was trimmed by 7 bases and the J gene end by 10 bases; junction bases not matched to a gene: 6. Germline assignment: CDR1 MNHEY and CDR2 SMNVEV (reference sequence). The CDR3 sequence is 12 residues long. The DNA for the CDR3 is TGTGCCAGCATCCTACCGGGGGGGGAGCAGTTCTTC. Protein product: CASILPGGEQFF.

This clone came up a few times. The rearrangement uses TRBV5-1 and TRBJ2-2; no reliable D call. V lost 1 base to trimming and J lost 1 base, with 5 bases between them. The CDR3 runs 14 residues. Germline V CDR1 and CDR2: SGHRS, YFSETQ. CDR3 protein: CASSLLQNTGELFF. As DNA, the CDR3 is TGCGCCAGCAGCTTGTTACAGAACACCGGGGAGCTGTTTTTT.

This clone was recorded once. The chain is built from TRBV7-3 and TRBJ2-1, with 7 bases identical to TRBD2. This CDR3 contains 15 residues. Germline-derived CDR1 and CDR2 are SGHTA and FQGTGA. The J segment lost 9 bases and the V segment lost 5 bases, leaving 13 bases of the junction unmatched. CDR3 nucleotides: TGTGCCAGCAGCCCCACCGGGACTACCACCGTTGAGCAGTTCTTC. This gives the protein CASSPTGTTTVEQFF.

The V gene is TRBV11-2, the J gene TRBJ1-2; maybe TRBD1 (6 bases). The CDR3 runs 15 residues. Trimming stripped 5 bases from V and 4 bases from J, with 17 bases between. Germline loops: CDR1 SGHAT, CDR2 FQNNGV. The CDR3 DNA sequence: TGTGCCAGCAGCCCCATGACAGGCCTCCCCTATGGCTACACCTTC. It is translated as CASSPMTGLPYGYTF.

The chain employs TRBV13 and TRBJ2-2; 14 bases map to TRBD2. The ends lost 5 bases at V and 3 bases at J; junction bases unmatched: 8. The germline V gene has CDR1 PRHDT and CDR2 FYEKMQ (reference sequence). CDR3 size: 18 residues. The CDR3 reads CASSASTSGRGDTGELFF. In nucleotides, the CDR3 is TGTGCCAGCAGCGCCTCGACTAGCGGGAGGGGGGACACCGGGGAGCTGTTTTTT.

This clone appeared once. This sequence joins TRBV27 and TRBJ2-7, with TRBD2 identical over 8 bases. The CDR3 runs to 13 residues. The germline V gene encodes CDR1 MNHEY and CDR2 SMNVEV (reference sequence). Unmatched junction bases numbered 4, after V lost 5 bases and J lost 4 bases. The DNA of the CDR3 is TGTGCCAGCAGTCCGGGCGGGGGGTACGAGCAGTACTTC. Translation: CASSPGGGYEQYF.

The chain is built from TRBV23-1 and TRBJ1-2, with 11 bases that match TRBD1. TRBV23-1 is flagged as an ORF with uncertain function. The CDR3 totals 22 residues. V gave up 8 bases and J gave up 4 bases; unmatched junction bases: 30. CDR3 sequence: CASSRPNTGTGGGWTSSYGYTF. The DNA of the CDR3 is TGCGCCAGCTCACGGCCCAATACCGGGACAGGGGGTGGGTGGACTTCTAGCTATGGCTACACCTTC.

The genes are TRBV2 and TRBJ2-7, with TRBD1 matching over 9 bases. The junction had 5 bases not matched to a gene; V was cut back by 6 bases and J by 2 bases. The CDR3 has 14 residues. CDR1 and CDR2 from the germline V gene are SNHLY and FYNNEI. The CDR3: CASRVDRGAYEQYF. In DNA form, the CDR3 reads TGTGCCAGCAGGGTGGACAGGGGAGCCTACGAGCAGTACTTC.

V gene TRBV27 combines with J gene TRBJ1-1; D is perhaps TRBD1 (6 bases). The CDR3 is 15 residues long. Trimming stripped 5 bases from V and 0 bases from J, with 13 bases between. The germline gives CDR1 MNHEY, CDR2 SMNVEV (reference sequence). The DNA of the CDR3 is TGTGCCAGCAGTCCTCGGACAGCCTTGAACACTGAAGCTTTCTTT. Translated, it gives CASSPRTALNTEAFF.

The chain uses TRBV5-4 and TRBJ1-2; D is undetermined. From germline, CDR1 is SGHNT and CDR2 YYREEE (reference sequence). Trimming pared 1 base from V and 6 bases from J, leaving 10 bases between. The CDR3 covers 13 residues. CDR3 protein: CASSLRAAHGYTF. The CDR3 bases are TGTGCCAGCAGCTTGCGCGCCGCCCATGGCTACACCTTC.